This TCR beta chain was captured in a study of T cells in Graves' hyperthyroidism and ophthalmopathy. Researchers amplified the TCR beta CDR3 regions from RNA transcripts. Initially, a first-round RT-PCR of the TCR CDR3 employed the HTBI primer set. TCRdb reanalysed the multiplex PCR reads using MiXCR and keeps one entry per CDR3 protein. The table has under 400,000 distinct CDR3 sequences, around 13% seen once; the top ten hold around 10%. Germline loops: CDR1 KGHDR, CDR2 SFDVKD. The V end was cut by 5 bases, the J end by 3 bases, with 9 bases between. This CDR3 region has 14 residues. These patients, aged 18 to 65, had recently diagnosed hyperthyroidism lasting under 2 months. Clinical symptoms, serum thyroxine, TRAb, thyroid ultrasound and orbital computed tomography established diagnosis.

Material for sequencing was blood. The sequence was obtained from a woman aged 60-70 years with Graves' hyperthyroidism. This chain connects TRBV24-1 to TRBJ2-2; unclear D gene. CDR3 sequence reads: CATSGLGYTGELFF. CDR3 bases: TGTGCCACCAGTGGACTGGGCTACACCGGGGAGCTGTTTTTT.